Reported below is one T cell receptor beta chain. Its antigen is unknown. Germline CDR1 is ENHRY and CDR2 is SYGVKD. CDR3 length: 16 residues. V lost 0 bases to trimming and J lost 4 bases, with 10 bases between them. Assay used: immunoSEQ multiplex PCR; TCRdb lists only in-frame clones, some missing. This table holds about 110,000 clones, about 89% found once. This entry belongs to a study of T cell responses to AZD1222 COVID-19 vaccine. Study results and limitations: Among the donors, most were white British and more were female, and clonal diversity was possibly underestimated. Only a handful of individuals given AZD1222 were seropositive at baseline.

Sequencing used peripheral blood, obtained on day 0 of AZD1222 vaccination. The chain employs TRBV10-3 and TRBJ1-6, with D hard to call. The clonotype originates from an adult in good health. The CDR3 loop is CAISESPGKYNSPLHF. CDR3 DNA sequence: TGTGCCATCAGTGAGTCGCCAGGAAAATATAATTCACCCCTCCACTTT.